The clone carrying this T cell receptor beta chain has a single count. What it binds is not known. A junction boundary mismatches the germline segment, possibly from a read error. With a J-beta primer mix and a sample-barcoded 5' primer, a second PCR ran about 7 to 11 cycles. In TCRdb, the 5' RACE reads were re-called with MiXCR into one record per CDR3 protein. Of 800,000 to 950,000 distinct CDR3 sequences in the sample, 29% are singletons; the top ten hold roughly a tenth. These data are taken from a study of blood T cells in healthy people across ages. The wider study: Capture via template switching afforded approximately one barcoded beta molecule per two T cells. Study outcomes and limitations: With age, beta diversity per million T cells declined roughly linearly, significantly by about 40.

The CDR3 covers 13 residues. Germline V gene sequence: CDR1 SGHTA, CDR2 FQGNSA. A further study also used this sample, focusing on T cells of mothers and their children. According to that study: Samples were provided by three healthy Caucasian mothers and their six children. Each child contributed several million TCR beta CDR3 reads, while each mother contributed over 8 million.

Sequencing input: blood. The chain couples TRBV7-2 to TRBJ2-3, with D uncertain. The clonotype originates from a woman aged 40 to 49 in good health. CDR3 in DNA: TGTGCCAGTAGCTTAGTACACGGAGATACGCAGTATTTT. Its protein is CASSLVHGDTQYF.